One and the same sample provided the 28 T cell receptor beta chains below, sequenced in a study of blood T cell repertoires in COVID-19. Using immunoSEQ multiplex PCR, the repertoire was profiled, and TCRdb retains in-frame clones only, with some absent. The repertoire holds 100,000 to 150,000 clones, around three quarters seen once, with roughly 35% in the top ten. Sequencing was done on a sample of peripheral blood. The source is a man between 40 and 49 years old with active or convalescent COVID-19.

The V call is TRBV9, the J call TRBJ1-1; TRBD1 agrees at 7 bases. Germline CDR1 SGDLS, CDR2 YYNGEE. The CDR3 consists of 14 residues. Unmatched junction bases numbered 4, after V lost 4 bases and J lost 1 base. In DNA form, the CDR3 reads TGTGCCAGCAGCCCGGGACAGTCGAACACTGAAGCTTTCTTT. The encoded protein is CASSPGQSNTEAFF.

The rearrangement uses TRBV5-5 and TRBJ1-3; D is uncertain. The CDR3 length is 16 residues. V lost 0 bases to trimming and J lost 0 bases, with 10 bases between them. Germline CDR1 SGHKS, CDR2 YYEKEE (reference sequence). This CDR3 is CASSLVFPSSGNTIYF. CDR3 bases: TGTGCCAGCAGCTTGGTGTTCCCGAGCTCTGGAAACACCATATATTTT. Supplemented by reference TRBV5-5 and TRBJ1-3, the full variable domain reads DAGVTQSPTHLIKTRGQQVTLRCSPISGHKSVSWYQQVLGQGPQFIFQYYEKEERGRGNFPDRFSARQFPNYSSELNVNALLLGDSALYLCASSLVFPSSGNTIYFGEGSWLTVV.

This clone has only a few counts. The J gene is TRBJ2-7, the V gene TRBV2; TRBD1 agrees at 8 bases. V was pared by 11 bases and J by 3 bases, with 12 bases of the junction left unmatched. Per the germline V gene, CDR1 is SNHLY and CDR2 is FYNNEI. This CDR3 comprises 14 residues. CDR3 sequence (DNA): TGTGCCCCCGGTCCTGGGACAGGCCACTACGAGCAGTACTTC. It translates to CAPGPGTGHYEQYF.

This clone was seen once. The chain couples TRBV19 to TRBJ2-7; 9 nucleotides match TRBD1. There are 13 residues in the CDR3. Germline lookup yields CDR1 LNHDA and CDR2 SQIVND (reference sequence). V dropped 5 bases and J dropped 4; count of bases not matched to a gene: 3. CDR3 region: CASSAGTGYEQYF. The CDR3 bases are TGTGCCAGTAGTGCCGGGACAGGGTACGAGCAGTACTTC.

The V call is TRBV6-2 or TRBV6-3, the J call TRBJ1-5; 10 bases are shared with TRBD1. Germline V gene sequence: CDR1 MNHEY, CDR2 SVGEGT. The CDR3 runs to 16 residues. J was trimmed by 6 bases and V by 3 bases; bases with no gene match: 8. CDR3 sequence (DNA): TGTGCCAGCAGTTATAGCCGACAGGGGGCCAGTCAGCCCCAGCATTTT. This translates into CASSYSRQGASQPQHF.

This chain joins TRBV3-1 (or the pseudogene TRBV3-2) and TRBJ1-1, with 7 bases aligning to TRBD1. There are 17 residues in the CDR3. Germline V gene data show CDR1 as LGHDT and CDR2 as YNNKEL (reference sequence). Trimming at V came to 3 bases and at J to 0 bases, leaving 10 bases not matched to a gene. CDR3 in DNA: TGTGCCAGCAGCCACGTACAGGGGTCGGGTATGAACACTGAAGCTTTCTTT. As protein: CASSHVQGSGMNTEAFF.

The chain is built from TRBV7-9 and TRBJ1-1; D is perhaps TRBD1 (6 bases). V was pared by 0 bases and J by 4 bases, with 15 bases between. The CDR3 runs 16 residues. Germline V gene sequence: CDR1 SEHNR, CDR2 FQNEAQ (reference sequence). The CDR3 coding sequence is TGTGCCAGCAGCTTAGCGGCAGGGGTTAGGAGCACTGAAGCTTTCTTT. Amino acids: CASSLAAGVRSTEAFF.

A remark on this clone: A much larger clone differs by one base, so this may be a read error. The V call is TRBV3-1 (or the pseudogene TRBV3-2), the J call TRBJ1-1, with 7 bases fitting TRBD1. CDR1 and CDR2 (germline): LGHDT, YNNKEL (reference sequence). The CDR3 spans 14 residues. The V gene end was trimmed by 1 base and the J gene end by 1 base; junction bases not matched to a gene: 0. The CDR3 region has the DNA TGTGCCAGCAGCCAAGGACAGGGGAACACTGAAGCTTTCTTT. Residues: CASSQGQGNTEAFF.

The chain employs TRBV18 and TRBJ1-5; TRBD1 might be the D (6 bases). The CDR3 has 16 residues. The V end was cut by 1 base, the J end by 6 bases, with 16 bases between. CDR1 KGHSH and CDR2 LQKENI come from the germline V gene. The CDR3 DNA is TGTGCCAGCTCACCACTGGGCGTTACAGGGAGTCAGCCCCAGCATTTT. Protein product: CASSPLGVTGSQPQHF. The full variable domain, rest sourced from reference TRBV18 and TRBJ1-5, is NAGVMQNPRHLVRRRGQEARLRCSPMKGHSHVYWYRQLPEEGLKFMVYLQKENIIDESGMPKERFSAEFPKEGPSILRIQQVVRGDSAAYFCASSPLGVTGSQPQHFGDGTRLSIL.

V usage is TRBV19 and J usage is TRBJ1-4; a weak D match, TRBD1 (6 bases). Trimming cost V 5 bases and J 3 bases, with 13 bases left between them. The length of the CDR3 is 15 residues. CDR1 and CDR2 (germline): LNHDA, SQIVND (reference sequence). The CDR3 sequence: CASSSHRAANEKLFF. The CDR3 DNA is TGTGCCAGTAGTTCTCACAGGGCGGCTAATGAAAAACTGTTTTTT.

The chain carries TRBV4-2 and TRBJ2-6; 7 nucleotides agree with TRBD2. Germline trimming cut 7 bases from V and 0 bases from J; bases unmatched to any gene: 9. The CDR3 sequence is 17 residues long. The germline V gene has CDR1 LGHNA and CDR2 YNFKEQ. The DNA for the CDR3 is TGTGCCAGCACCCTAGACGGGGGGAGCTCTGGGGCCAACGTCCTGACTTTC. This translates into CASTLDGGSSGANVLTF.

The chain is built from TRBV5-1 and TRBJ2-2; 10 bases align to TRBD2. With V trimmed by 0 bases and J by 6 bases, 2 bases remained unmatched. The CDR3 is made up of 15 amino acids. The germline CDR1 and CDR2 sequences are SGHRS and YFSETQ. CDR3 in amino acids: CASSLGTSGPGELFF. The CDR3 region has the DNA TGCGCCAGCAGCTTGGGGACTAGCGGTCCCGGGGAGCTGTTTTTT.

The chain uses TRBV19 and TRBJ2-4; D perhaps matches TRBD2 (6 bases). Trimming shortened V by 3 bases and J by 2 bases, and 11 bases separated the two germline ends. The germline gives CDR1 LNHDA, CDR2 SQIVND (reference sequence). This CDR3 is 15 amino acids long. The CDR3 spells CASSIGGGTKNIQYF. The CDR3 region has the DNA TGTGCCAGTAGTATTGGGGGAGGTACCAAAAACATTCAGTACTTC.

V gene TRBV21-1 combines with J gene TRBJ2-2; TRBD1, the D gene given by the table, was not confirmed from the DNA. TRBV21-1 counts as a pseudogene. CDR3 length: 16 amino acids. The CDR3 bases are TGTGCCAGCAGCAAAAGGGGACAGAAAGCGAACGGGGAGCTGTTTTTT. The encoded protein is CASSKRGQKANGELFF.

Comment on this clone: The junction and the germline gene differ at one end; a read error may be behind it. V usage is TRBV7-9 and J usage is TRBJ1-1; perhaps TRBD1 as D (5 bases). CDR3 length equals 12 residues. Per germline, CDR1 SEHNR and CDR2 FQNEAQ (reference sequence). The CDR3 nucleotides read TGTGCCAGCAGTTTAGTCAGGGTCGAAGCTTTCTTT. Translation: CASSLVRVEAFF.

CDR3 protein: CASSIPQNLIHSGDYGYTF. CDR3 nucleotide sequence: TGTGCCAGTAGTATCCCCCAGAACCTAATTCACTCAGGGGACTATGGCTACACCTTC. The chain couples TRBV19 to TRBJ1-2; D is possibly TRBD1 (6 bases). The CDR3 loop spans 19 amino acids. Looked up from germline, CDR1 is LNHDA and CDR2 is SQIVND (reference sequence). The germline V and J ends were trimmed by 3 bases and 3 bases, with 26 bases remaining between them.

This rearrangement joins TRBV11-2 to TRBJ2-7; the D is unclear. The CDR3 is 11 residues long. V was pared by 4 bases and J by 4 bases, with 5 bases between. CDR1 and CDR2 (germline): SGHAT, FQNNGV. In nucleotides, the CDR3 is TGTGCCAGCAGCTCTCAGTACGAGCAGTACTTC. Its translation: CASSSQYEQYF.

The CDR3 reads CASSRSGTGGNQPQHF. DNA of the CDR3: TGTGCCAGCAGCCGATCAGGGACAGGGGGCAATCAGCCCCAGCATTTT. This chain links TRBV7-9 with TRBJ1-5, with 10 nucleotides matching TRBD1. In germline, CDR1 is SEHNR, CDR2 FQNEAQ (reference sequence). Losses at the gene ends were 5 bases for V and 2 bases for J; bases not matched to a gene: 6. The CDR3 has 16 amino acids. Full variable domain (remainder filled in from reference TRBV7-9 and TRBJ1-5): DTGVSQNPRHKITKRGQNVTFRCDPISEHNRLYWYRQTLGQGPEFLTYFQNEAQLEKSRLLSDRFSAERPKGSFSTLEIQRTEQGDSAMYLCASSRSGTGGNQPQHFGDGTRLSIL.

This CDR3 reads CASSPGQGPDEQFF. The CDR3 DNA sequence: TGTGCCAGCAGCCCCGGACAGGGGCCCGACGAGCAGTTCTTC. The chain carries TRBV7-3 and TRBJ2-1; 9 positions agree with TRBD1. There are 14 residues in the CDR3. V lost 5 bases, J lost 10 bases, and 9 bases stayed unmatched. Germline-derived CDR1 and CDR2 are SGHTA and FQGTGA.

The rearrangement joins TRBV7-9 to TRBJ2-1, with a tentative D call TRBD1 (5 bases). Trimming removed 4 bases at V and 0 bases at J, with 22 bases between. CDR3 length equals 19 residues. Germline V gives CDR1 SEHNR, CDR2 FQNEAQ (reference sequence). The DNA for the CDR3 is TGTGCCAGCAGCTCGAACCAATGGCAGGGCCGGAGCTCCTACAATGAGCAGTTCTTC. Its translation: CASSSNQWQGRSSYNEQFF.

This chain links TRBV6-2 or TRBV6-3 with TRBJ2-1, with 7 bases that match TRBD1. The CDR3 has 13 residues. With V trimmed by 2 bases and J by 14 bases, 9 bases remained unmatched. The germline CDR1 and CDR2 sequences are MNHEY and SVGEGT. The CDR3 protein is CASSYLGQDGKFF. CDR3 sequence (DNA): TGTGCCAGCAGTTACCTCGGACAGGACGGGAAGTTCTTC.

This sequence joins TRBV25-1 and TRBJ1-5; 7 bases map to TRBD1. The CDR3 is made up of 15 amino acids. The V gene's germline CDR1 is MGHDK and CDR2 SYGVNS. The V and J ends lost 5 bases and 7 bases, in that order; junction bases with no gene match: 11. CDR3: CASSSGQVGNQPQHF. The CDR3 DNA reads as TGTGCCAGCAGTAGCGGACAGGTGGGAAACCAGCCCCAGCATTTT.

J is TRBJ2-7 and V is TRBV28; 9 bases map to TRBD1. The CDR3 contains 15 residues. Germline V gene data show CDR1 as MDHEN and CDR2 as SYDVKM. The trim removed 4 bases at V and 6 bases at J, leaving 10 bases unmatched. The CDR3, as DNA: TGTGCCAGCAGTTCTGCCGGGACAGGGATGATCGAGCAGTACTTC. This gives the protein CASSSAGTGMIEQYF. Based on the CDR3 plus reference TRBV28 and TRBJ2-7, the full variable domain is DVKVTQSSRYLVKRTGEKVFLECVQDMDHENMFWYRQDPGLGLRLIYFSYDVKMKEKGDIPEGYSVSREKKERFSLILESASTNQTSMYLCASSSAGTGMIEQYFGPGTRLTVT.

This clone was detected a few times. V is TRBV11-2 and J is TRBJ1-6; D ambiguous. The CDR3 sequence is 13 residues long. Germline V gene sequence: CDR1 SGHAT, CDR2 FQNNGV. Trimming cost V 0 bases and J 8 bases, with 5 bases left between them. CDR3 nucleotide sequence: TGTGCCAGCAGCTTAGAAACACATTCACCCCTCCACTTT. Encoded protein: CASSLETHSPLHF.

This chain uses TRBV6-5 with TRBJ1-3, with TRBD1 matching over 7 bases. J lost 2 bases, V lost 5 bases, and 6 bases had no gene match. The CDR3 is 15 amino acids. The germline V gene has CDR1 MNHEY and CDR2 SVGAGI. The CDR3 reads CASSKQGPTGNTIYF. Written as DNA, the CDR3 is TGTGCCAGCAGTAAACAGGGGCCAACTGGAAACACCATATATTTT.

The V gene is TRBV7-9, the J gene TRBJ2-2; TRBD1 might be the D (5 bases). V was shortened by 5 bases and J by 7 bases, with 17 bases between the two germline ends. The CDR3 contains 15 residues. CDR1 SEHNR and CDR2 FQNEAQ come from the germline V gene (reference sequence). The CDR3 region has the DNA TGTGCCAGCAGCCCGGCGCTGATTAGGGGCGGGGAGCTGTTTTTT. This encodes CASSPALIRGGELFF.

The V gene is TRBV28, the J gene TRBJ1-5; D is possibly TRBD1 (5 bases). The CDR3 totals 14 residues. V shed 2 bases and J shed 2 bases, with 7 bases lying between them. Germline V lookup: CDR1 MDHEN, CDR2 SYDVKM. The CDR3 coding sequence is TGTGCCAGCAGTTTACCGACAGGCAATCAGCCCCAGCATTTT. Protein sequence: CASSLPTGNQPQHF.

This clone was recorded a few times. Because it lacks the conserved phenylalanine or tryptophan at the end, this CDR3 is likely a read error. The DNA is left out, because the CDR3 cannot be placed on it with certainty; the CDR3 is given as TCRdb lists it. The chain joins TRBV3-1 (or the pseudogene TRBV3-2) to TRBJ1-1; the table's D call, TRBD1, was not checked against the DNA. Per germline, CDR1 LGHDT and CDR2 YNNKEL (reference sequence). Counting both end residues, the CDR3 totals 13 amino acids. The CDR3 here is CASSQSLGTGLSL.